This T cell receptor beta chain is drawn from a study of cytomegalovirus exposure and HLA in healthy donors. Each of the donors was a healthy bone marrow donor. Use of 60 Vbeta and 13 Jbeta primers characterized the PCR. The authors' processing: It was a later analysis that counted roughly 80 million unique TCR beta chains, of which around 11 million were shared. The repertoire was sequenced with immunoSEQ multiplex PCR; TCRdb's copy has only in-frame clones and lacks some. That table furnishes V, J and clone size, whereas the DNA furnished D and trimming. The table lists 65,000 to 70,000 clones, about 80% of them singletons. Notes on the study in general: In most subjects, TCR beta sequences reportedly gave accurate predictions of HLA-A and HLA-B alleles.

About this clone itself: What it binds is unknown.

This CDR3 is 15 amino acids long. With 4 bases removed from V and 0 bases from J, the gap between germline ends came to 12 bases. Germline assignment: CDR1 MNHEY and CDR2 SVGAGI. The source of this sequence is a man in his fifties or sixties in good health and CMV-seronegative. The rearrangement joins TRBV6-5 to TRBJ1-2; perhaps TRBD1 as D (5 bases). The sequenced sample was PBMCs. CDR3 residues: CASSFDSATNYGYTF. CDR3 in DNA: TGTGCCAGCAGTTTTGACAGCGCCACTAACTATGGCTACACCTTC.